This is a list of T cell receptor beta chains from one sample in a study of shared clonotypes between healthy human individuals. TCRdb keeps only in-frame clones here, not all; method: immunoSEQ multiplex PCR. Altogether some 2,000,000 clones are present, approximately 96% being singletons, with the ten largest covering roughly 0.13%. Sequencing used naive CD4+ T cells sorted from blood. These receptors all stem from a man younger than 30 in good health. Each CDR3 is given with its conserved first and last residue. A D gene is named only where the DNA matches it firmly. Part of the rows lack a size; the others show once, few, many or a class for expanded clones.

>.|TRBJ1-2|TRBV28|.
CASSSTGPYGYTF
TGTGCCAGCAGTTCAACAGGGCCCTATGGCTACACCTTC
>once|TRBJ2-2|TRBV5-1|.
CASSSNSGNGELFF
TGCGCCAGCAGCTCAAACAGCGGCAACGGGGAGCTGTTTTTT
>.|TRBJ2-7|TRBV28|.
CASRDGITQQYF
TGTGCCAGCAGGGACGGAATTACGCAGCAGTACTTC
>.|TRBJ2-1|TRBV4-1|TRBD1
CASSKRDRGFGEQFF
TGCGCCAGCAGCAAACGGGACAGGGGCTTCGGTGAGCAGTTCTTC
>.|TRBJ1-5|TRBV6-6|.
CASSPQPNLNQPQHF
TGTGCCAGCAGTCCCCAGCCTAACCTCAATCAGCCCCAGCATTTT
>.|TRBJ1-5|TRBV5-6|.
CASSLGRNQPQHF
TGTGCCAGCAGCTTGGGCCGAAATCAGCCCCAGCATTTT
>.|TRBJ1-1|TRBV5-1|.
CASSSSSQGNTEAFF
TGCGCCAGCAGCTCTAGTTCGCAAGGGAACACTGAAGCTTTCTTT
>.|TRBJ2-5|TRBV18|.
CASSPGTQETQYF
TGTGCCAGCTCTCCTGGTACACAAGAGACCCAGTACTTC
>.|TRBJ1-2|TRBV7-2|.
CASKRDPNYGYTF
TGTGCCAGCAAAAGGGACCCTAACTATGGCTACACCTTC
>.|TRBJ2-5|TRBV2|.
CASSEKGQYF
TGTGCCAGCAGTGAAAAGGGACAGTACTTC
>.|TRBJ2-1|TRBV28|.
CASRSRSAYNEQFF
TGTGCCAGCAGGTCTCGGTCCGCCTACAATGAGCAGTTCTTC
>.|TRBJ1-6|TRBV7-3|.
CASSRSSYNSPLHF
TGTGCCAGCAGCCGCAGCTCCTATAATTCACCCCTCCACTTT
>.|TRBJ2-5|TRBV19|TRBD2
CASSADSSSGSETQYF
TGTGCCAGTAGCGCCGATTCCAGTAGCGGGAGTGAGACCCAGTACTTC
>.|TRBJ2-2|TRBV2|.
CASRTGELFF
TGTGCCAGCCGGACCGGGGAGCTGTTTTTT
>.|TRBJ1-1|TRBV29-1|TRBD1
CSVRQGGGGTEAFF
TGCAGCGTCAGACAGGGAGGCGGAGGCACTGAAGCTTTCTTT
>.|TRBJ1-1|TRBV6-1|.
CASSDRGDMNTEAFF
TGTGCCAGCAGTGATCGGGGGGACATGAACACTGAAGCTTTCTTT
>.|TRBJ2-6|TRBV6-1|.
CASIFSFTGANVLTF
TGTGCCAGCATATTCTCCTTTACCGGGGCCAACGTCCTGACTTTC
>.|TRBJ2-5|TRBV19|TRBD1
CASSIRGQGAIQETQYF
TGTGCCAGTAGTATTAGGGGACAGGGGGCAATCCAAGAGACCCAGTACTTC
>few|TRBJ1-2|TRBV23-1|.
CASSQSYPGNYGYTF
TGCGCCAGCAGTCAATCGTACCCGGGTAACTATGGCTACACCTTC
>.|TRBJ2-1|TRBV9|.
CASSYRLGAETSYNEQFF
TGTGCCAGCAGCTACCGACTCGGAGCGGAAACCTCCTACAATGAGCAGTTCTTC
>.|TRBJ1-1|TRBV5-4|TRBD1
CASSGWDRGDTEAFF
TGTGCCAGCAGCGGGTGGGACAGGGGGGACACTGAAGCTTTCTTT
>.|TRBJ2-5|TRBV9|.
CASSVDPRDAAGSQYF
TGTGCCAGCAGCGTAGATCCTCGGGACGCCGCAGGGTCCCAGTACTTC
>.|TRBJ1-2|TRBV27|TRBD1
CASSTRQGVGYGYTF
TGTGCCAGCAGTACCCGACAGGGGGTCGGCTATGGCTACACCTTC
>.|TRBJ2-3|TRBV10-3|.
CAISESHGMSTDTQYF
TGTGCCATCAGTGAGTCCCACGGAATGAGCACAGATACGCAGTATTTT
>.|TRBJ1-1|TRBV11-2|.
CASSLDGALDTEAFF
TGTGCCAGCAGCTTAGACGGGGCGCTGGACACTGAAGCTTTCTTT
>.|TRBJ2-5|TRBV5-1|.
CASSLVGAREETQYF
TGCGCCAGCAGCTTGGTGGGAGCAAGGGAAGAGACCCAGTACTTC
>.|TRBJ1-1|TRBV7-2|.
CASSSLRGTEAFF
TGTGCCAGCAGCTCCCTTCGGGGCACTGAAGCTTTCTTT
>.|TRBJ2-1|TRBV6-1|TRBD1
CASRSGQGGTNEQFF
TGTGCCAGCAGATCCGGACAGGGGGGTACAAATGAGCAGTTCTTC
>few|TRBJ1-4|TRBV2|.
CASRVEGSGEKLFF
TGTGCCAGCAGGGTTGAAGGTTCGGGTGAAAAACTGTTTTTT
>.|TRBJ1-2|TRBV7-9|.
CASSPKNTASDYGYTF
TGTGCCAGCAGCCCGAAAAACACGGCATCCGACTATGGCTACACCTTC
>.|TRBJ2-1|TRBV7-2|TRBD2
CASSTQSGVSYNEQFF
TGTGCCAGCAGCACCCAAAGCGGGGTCTCCTACAATGAGCAGTTCTTC
>.|TRBJ2-3|TRBV9|TRBD2
CASSVDQAGVLRADTQYF
TGTGCCAGCAGCGTAGACCAAGCGGGAGTCCTACGGGCAGATACGCAGTATTTT
>.|TRBJ2-7|TRBV5-6|.
CASSLGGQTPYEQYF
TGTGCCAGCAGCTTGGGTGGACAGACACCCTACGAGCAGTACTTC
>.|TRBJ2-7|TRBV6-1|.
CASSESGWVEQYF
TGTGCCAGCAGTGAATCTGGCTGGGTGGAGCAGTACTTC
>.|TRBJ1-1|TRBV7-9|.
CASRQPMNTEAFF
TGTGCCAGCAGACAGCCAATGAACACTGAAGCTTTCTTT
>.|TRBJ2-5|TRBV4-3|.
CASSRVIQETQYF
TGCGCCAGCAGCCGAGTTATTCAAGAGACCCAGTACTTC
>.|TRBJ2-7|TRBV28|TRBD2
CASSSLAGGLREQYF
TGTGCCAGCAGTTCCCTAGCGGGAGGGCTCAGGGAGCAGTACTTC
>.|TRBJ1-1|TRBV2|.
CASSGGQITEAFF
TGTGCCAGCAGTGGAGGACAGATCACTGAAGCTTTCTTT
>.|TRBJ2-3|TRBV6-1|TRBD2
CASSATSGRASVTQYF
TGTGCCAGCAGTGCGACTAGCGGGAGGGCCAGTGTTACGCAGTATTTT
>.|TRBJ2-4|TRBV5-4|.
CASSQEKGNIQYF
TGTGCCAGCAGCCAGGAGAAGGGAAACATTCAGTACTTC
>.|TRBJ2-1|TRBV4-3|.
CASSQDLPASSYNEQFF
TGCGCCAGCAGCCAAGATCTGCCCGCGAGTTCCTACAATGAGCAGTTCTTC
>.|TRBJ2-5|TRBV2|TRBD1
CASSTRGRGLETQYF
TGTGCCAGCAGCACCAGGGGCAGGGGGCTAGAGACCCAGTACTTC
>once|TRBJ1-4|TRBV6-4|.
CASSEIGDILF
TGTGCCAGCAGTGAAATAGGGGACATCCTTTTT
>.|TRBJ1-6|TRBV5-1|.
CASSFAGINSPLHF
TGCGCCAGCAGCTTTGCAGGGATTAATTCACCCCTCCACTTT
>once|TRBJ1-4|TRBV10-2|.
CASSLGGPNEKLFF
TGCGCCAGCAGTCTCGGGGGCCCTAATGAAAAACTGTTTTTT
>.|TRBJ2-1|TRBV6-1|TRBD2
CASSPTSVSYNEQFF
TGTGCCAGCAGTCCCACTAGCGTCTCCTACAATGAGCAGTTCTTC
>.|TRBJ1-1|TRBV12-5|.
CASGLWQDANTEAFF
TGTGCTAGTGGTTTATGGCAGGATGCGAACACTGAAGCTTTCTTT
>.|TRBJ2-7|TRBV5-4|.
CASSLQGPTSYEQYF
TGTGCCAGCAGCTTACAGGGACCTACCTCCTACGAGCAGTACTTC
>once|TRBJ2-1|TRBV7-2|.
CASSTAWGPGNEQFF
TGTGCCAGCAGCACTGCTTGGGGGCCAGGAAATGAGCAGTTCTTC
>.|TRBJ2-7|TRBV6-5|.
CASSYLTGSYEQYF
TGTGCCAGCAGTTACCTTACGGGGAGCTACGAGCAGTACTTC
>.|TRBJ1-3|TRBV27|.
CASSLQGVFGNTIYF
TGTGCCAGCAGCTTACAAGGGGTGTTTGGAAACACCATATATTTT
>.|TRBJ1-2|TRBV10-3|.
CAITQGENYGYTF
TGTGCCATCACCCAGGGTGAAAACTATGGCTACACCTTC
>.|TRBJ1-3|TRBV11-2|TRBD1
CASSQQGLGNTIYF
TGTGCCAGCAGCCAACAGGGGTTAGGAAACACCATATATTTT